This is a list of T cell receptor beta chains from one sample in a study of CD8+ T cells in alopecia areata. Sequencing used immunoSEQ multiplex PCR; TCRdb keeps in-frame clones, though not all of them. The table lists roughly 200,000 clones, 40% to 65% of them singletons, with roughly 10% in the top ten. The input for sequencing was CD8+ T cells sorted from blood, taken at week 24, from a patient treated with tofacitinib. All receptors come from a human donor with alopecia areata. Each CDR3 is given with its conserved first and last residue. A D gene is named only where the DNA matches it firmly. The size of a clone is reported for some rows only, either as once, few or many, or as a class for expanded clones.

>TRBJ1-1|-|-|TRBV4-1
CASSQAGTPDTEAFF
TGCGCCAGCAGCCAGGCCGGGACGCCCGACACTGAAGCTTTCTTT
>TRBJ2-1|-|few|TRBV4-1
CASSQDRNAREQFF
TGCGCCAGCAGCCAAGATCGGAACGCTAGGGAGCAGTTCTTC
>TRBJ2-7|-|few|TRBV14
CASSQLDRHYEQYF
TGTGCCAGCAGCCAGCTTGACAGGCACTACGAGCAGTACTTC
>TRBJ2-2|TRBD2|few|TRBV29-1
CSVELASGNTGELFF
TGCAGCGTTGAATTGGCTAGCGGAAACACCGGGGAGCTGTTTTTT
>TRBJ1-2|-|-|TRBV7-9
CASSFTGSGYGYTF
TGTGCCAGCAGCTTCACAGGGAGTGGGTATGGCTACACCTTC
>TRBJ1-1|-|few|TRBV13
CASSRGVVEAFF
TGTGCCAGCAGCCGGGGGGTAGTTGAAGCTTTCTTT
>TRBJ2-7|-|few|TRBV29-1
CSVEEGRSYEQYF
TGCAGCGTTGAAGAGGGCAGATCCTACGAGCAGTACTTC
>TRBJ1-5|-|once|TRBV6-5
CATGYGQPQHF
TGTGCTACAGGGTATGGTCAGCCCCAGCATTTT
>TRBJ2-4|-|-|TRBV13
CASSFRGGFPKNIQYF
TGTGCCAGCAGCTTTAGGGGCGGATTTCCCAAAAACATTCAGTACTTC
>TRBJ1-1|-|-|TRBV13
CASSLAQGTFTEAFF
TGTGCCAGCAGCTTAGCACAGGGAACGTTCACTGAAGCTTTCTTT
>TRBJ2-7|TRBD1|-|TRBV30
CAWSVGTGASYEQYF
TGTGCCTGGAGTGTTGGGACAGGGGCGTCCTACGAGCAGTACTTC
>TRBJ2-7|TRBD1|-|TRBV5-1
CASGTGGYEQYF
TGCGCCAGTGGGACAGGAGGATACGAGCAGTACTTC
>TRBJ2-3|-|-|TRBV13
CASSLESVDTQYF
TGTGCCAGCAGCTTAGAGTCAGTGGATACGCAGTATTTT
>TRBJ1-2|-|-|TRBV29-1
CSVPRDGYGYTF
TGCAGCGTTCCCAGGGATGGCTATGGCTACACCTTC
>TRBJ1-1|-|-|TRBV7-8
CASSLARSMNTEAFF
TGTGCCAGCAGCTTAGCGCGCAGCATGAACACTGAAGCTTTCTTT
>TRBJ1-1|TRBD1|few|TRBV25-1
CASSEDRTDTEAFF
TGTGCCAGCAGTGAGGACAGGACTGACACTGAAGCTTTCTTT
>TRBJ1-5|TRBD1|-|TRBV4-3
CASSQDRTGNQPQHF
TGCGCCAGCAGCCAAGATCGGACAGGAAATCAGCCCCAGCATTTT
>TRBJ2-1|TRBD2|few|TRBV30
CAWSQAGDEQFF
TGTGCCTGGAGTCAAGCGGGGGATGAGCAGTTCTTC
>TRBJ2-7|TRBD1|few|TRBV19
CASSIGTGGSYEQYF
TGTGCCAGTAGTATCGGGACAGGGGGCTCGTACGAGCAGTACTTC
>TRBJ2-7|TRBD1|-|TRBV29-1
CSGGTGGHEQYF
TGCAGCGGCGGGACAGGGGGTCACGAGCAGTACTTC
>TRBJ2-3|-|few|TRBV18
CASSPVGTDTQYF
TGTGCCAGCTCACCAGTGGGCACAGATACGCAGTATTTT
>TRBJ2-7|-|-|TRBV6-5
CASRYNYEQYF
TGTGCCAGCAGGTACAACTACGAGCAGTACTTC
>TRBJ1-1|-|-|TRBV27
CASSHGQLTEAFF
TGTGCCAGCAGTCACGGACAGCTCACTGAAGCTTTCTTT
>TRBJ2-3|-|-|TRBV12-5
CASALPSQWDTQYF
TGTGCTAGTGCTTTACCCTCTCAGTGGGATACGCAGTATTTT
>TRBJ2-6|TRBD1|-|TRBV7-8
CASSPGGSGANVLTF
TGTGCCAGCAGCCCAGGGGGCTCTGGGGCCAACGTCCTGACTTTC
>TRBJ1-2|TRBD1|few|TRBV10-3
CAIRGQDDGYTF
TGTGCCATCCGGGGACAGGATGATGGCTACACCTTC
>TRBJ2-3|-|-|TRBV13
CASSLRGFGDTQYF
TGTGCCAGCAGCTTAAGAGGGTTCGGAGATACGCAGTATTTT
>TRBJ2-5|-|few|TRBV30
CAWASGEYKETQYF
TGTGCCTGGGCGTCCGGGGAATATAAAGAGACCCAGTACTTC
>TRBJ2-7|TRBD1|-|TRBV7-2
CASSFGRGPYEQYF
TGTGCCAGCAGCTTCGGCAGGGGGCCCTACGAGCAGTACTTC
>TRBJ2-1|TRBD2|-|TRBV6-5
CASSFGLAGGLNEQFF
TGTGCCAGCAGTTTCGGACTAGCGGGGGGGCTTAATGAGCAGTTCTTC
>TRBJ1-2|TRBD1|-|TRBV29-1
CSVTGEGPYGYTF
TGCAGCGTCACAGGGGAAGGGCCCTATGGCTACACCTTC
>TRBJ1-2|-|-|TRBV5-4
CASSLGDSYGYTF
TGTGCCAGCAGCTTGGGCGACAGCTATGGCTACACCTTC
>TRBJ1-1|-|-|TRBV14
CASSQGATEAFF
TGTGCCAGCAGCCAGGGGGCCACTGAAGCTTTCTTT
>TRBJ2-7|TRBD1|-|TRBV29-1
CSVVGGTGKVYEQYF
TGCAGCGTTGTGGGAGGGACAGGGAAAGTCTACGAGCAGTACTTC
>TRBJ2-7|TRBD1|few|TRBV29-1
CSVLTGATSEQYF
TGCAGCGTACTGACAGGGGCCACGAGCGAGCAGTACTTC
>TRBJ2-3|-|few|TRBV5-6
CASSGEFTDTQYF
TGTGCCAGCAGCGGGGAATTTACAGATACGCAGTATTTT
>TRBJ2-3|TRBD1|-|TRBV30
CAWSLQGASTDTQYF
TGTGCCTGGAGTCTGCAGGGGGCGAGCACAGATACGCAGTATTTT
>TRBJ2-5|-|few|TRBV13
CASSLYSQQETQYF
TGTGCCAGCAGCTTATACTCTCAACAGGAGACCCAGTACTTC
>TRBJ1-2|-|few|TRBV29-1
CSVVLWGNYGYTF
TGCAGCGTTGTCCTGTGGGGGAACTATGGCTACACCTTC
>TRBJ2-7|TRBD2|-|TRBV4-3
CASSQDGLGEGYEQYF
TGCGCCAGCAGCCAAGATGGTTTGGGGGAGGGCTACGAGCAGTACTTC
>TRBJ1-4|-|-|TRBV29-1
CSAKNNGANEKLFF
TGCAGCGCCAAAAACAATGGAGCTAATGAAAAACTGTTTTTT
>TRBJ2-7|-|-|TRBV7-9
CASSHEAGESYEQYF
TGTGCCAGCAGCCACGAGGCAGGGGAGAGCTACGAGCAGTACTTC
>TRBJ2-5|TRBD1|-|TRBV7-7
CASSIGQGGQETQYF
TGTGCCAGCAGCATCGGACAGGGGGGCCAAGAGACCCAGTACTTC
>TRBJ1-5|-|-|TRBV10-2
CASTTANNQPQHF
TGCGCCAGCACGACGGCGAACAATCAGCCCCAGCATTTT
>TRBJ2-3|-|-|TRBV2
CASSEEGPQDTQYF
TGTGCCAGCAGTGAAGAGGGCCCGCAGGATACGCAGTATTTT